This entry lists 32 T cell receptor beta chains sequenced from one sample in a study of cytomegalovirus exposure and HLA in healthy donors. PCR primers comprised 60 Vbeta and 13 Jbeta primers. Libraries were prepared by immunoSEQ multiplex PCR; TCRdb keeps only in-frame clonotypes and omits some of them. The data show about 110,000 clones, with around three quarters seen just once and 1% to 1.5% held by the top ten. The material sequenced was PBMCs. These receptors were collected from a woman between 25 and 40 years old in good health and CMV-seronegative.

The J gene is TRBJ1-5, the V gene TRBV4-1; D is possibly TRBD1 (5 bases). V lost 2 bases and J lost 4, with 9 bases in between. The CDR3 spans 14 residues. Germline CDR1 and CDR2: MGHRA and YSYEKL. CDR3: CASSQLGGNQPQHF. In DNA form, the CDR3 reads TGCGCCAGCAGCCAACTGGGGGGGAATCAGCCCCAGCATTTT.

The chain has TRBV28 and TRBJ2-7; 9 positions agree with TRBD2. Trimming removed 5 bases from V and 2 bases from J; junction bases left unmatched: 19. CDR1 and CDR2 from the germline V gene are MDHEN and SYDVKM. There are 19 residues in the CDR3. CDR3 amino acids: CASSAVAGAPLSQPYEQYF. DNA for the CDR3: TGTGCCAGCAGTGCCGTAGCGGGAGCCCCCTTATCGCAACCCTACGAGCAGTACTTC.

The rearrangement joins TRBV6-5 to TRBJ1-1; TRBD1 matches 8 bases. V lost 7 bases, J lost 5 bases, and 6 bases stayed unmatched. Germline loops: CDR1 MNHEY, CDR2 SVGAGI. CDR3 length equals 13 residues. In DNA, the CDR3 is TGTGCCAGCACCGGACAGGGTTGGACTGAAGCTTTCTTT. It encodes CASTGQGWTEAFF.

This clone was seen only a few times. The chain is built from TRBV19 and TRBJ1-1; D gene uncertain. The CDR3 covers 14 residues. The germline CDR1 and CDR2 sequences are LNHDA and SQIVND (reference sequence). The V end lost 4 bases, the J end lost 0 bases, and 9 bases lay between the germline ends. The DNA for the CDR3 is TGTGCCAGTAGTAAACAGAACATGAACACTGAAGCTTTCTTT. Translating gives CASSKQNMNTEAFF.

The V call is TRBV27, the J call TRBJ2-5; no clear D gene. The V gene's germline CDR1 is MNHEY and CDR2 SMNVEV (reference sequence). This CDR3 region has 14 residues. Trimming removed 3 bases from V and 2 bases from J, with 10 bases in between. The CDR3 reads CASSFTGIQETQYF. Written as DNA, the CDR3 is TGTGCCAGCAGTTTTACTGGTATTCAAGAGACCCAGTACTTC.

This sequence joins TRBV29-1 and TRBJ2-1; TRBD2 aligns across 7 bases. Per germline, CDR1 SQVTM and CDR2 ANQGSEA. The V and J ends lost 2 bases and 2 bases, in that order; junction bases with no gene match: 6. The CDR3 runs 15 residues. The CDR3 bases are TGCAGCGTTGAACAGAGTCGGGGGGCCTACAATGAGCAGTTCTTC. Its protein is CSVEQSRGAYNEQFF.

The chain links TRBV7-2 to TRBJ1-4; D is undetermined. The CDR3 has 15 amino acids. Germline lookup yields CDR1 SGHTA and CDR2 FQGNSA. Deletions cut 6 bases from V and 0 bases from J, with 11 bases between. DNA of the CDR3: TGTGCCAGCAGGAGACAACCTGCAACTAATGAAAAACTGTTTTTT. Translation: CASRRQPATNEKLFF.

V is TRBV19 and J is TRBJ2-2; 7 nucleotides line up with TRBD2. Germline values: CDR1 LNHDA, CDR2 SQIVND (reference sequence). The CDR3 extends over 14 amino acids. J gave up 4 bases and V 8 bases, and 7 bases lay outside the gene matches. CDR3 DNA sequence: TGTGCCAGTCGCGTGCGGGAGAGCACCGGGGAGCTGTTTTTT. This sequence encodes CASRVRESTGELFF. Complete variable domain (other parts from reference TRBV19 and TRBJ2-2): DGGITQSPKYLFRKEGQNVTLSCEQNLNHDAMYWYRQDPGQGLRLIYYSQIVNDFQKGDIAEGYSVSREKKESFPLTVTSAQKNPTAFYLCASRVRESTGELFFGEGSRLTVL.

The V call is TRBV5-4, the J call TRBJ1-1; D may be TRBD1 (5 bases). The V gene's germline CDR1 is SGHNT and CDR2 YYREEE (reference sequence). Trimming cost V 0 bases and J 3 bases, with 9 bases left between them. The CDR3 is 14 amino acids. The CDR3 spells CASSLEIGDTEAFF. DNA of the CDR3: TGTGCCAGCAGCTTGGAGATAGGGGACACTGAAGCTTTCTTT.

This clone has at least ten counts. CDR3 coding DNA: TGTGCCAGTACCGGACAGGGGTGGACTGAAGCTTTCTTT. Amino acid sequence: CASTGQGWTEAFF. The chain recombines TRBV19 with TRBJ1-1; 9 bases map to TRBD1. The germline gives CDR1 LNHDA, CDR2 SQIVND (reference sequence). V dropped 7 bases and J dropped 5; count of bases not matched to a gene: 5. The CDR3 spans 13 residues.

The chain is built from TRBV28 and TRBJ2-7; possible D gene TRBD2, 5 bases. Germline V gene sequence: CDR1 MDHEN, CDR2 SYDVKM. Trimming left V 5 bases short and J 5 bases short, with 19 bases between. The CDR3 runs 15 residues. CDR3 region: CASSPRGKGYHEQYF. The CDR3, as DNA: TGTGCCAGCAGTCCCAGAGGGAAAGGGTATCACGAGCAGTACTTC.

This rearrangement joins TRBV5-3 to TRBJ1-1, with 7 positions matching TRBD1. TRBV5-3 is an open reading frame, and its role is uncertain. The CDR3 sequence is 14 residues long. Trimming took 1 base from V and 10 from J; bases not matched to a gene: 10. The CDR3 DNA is TGTGCCAGAAGCTTGCGGGACAGCCAACGGGGAGCTTTCTTT. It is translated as CARSLRDSQRGAFF.

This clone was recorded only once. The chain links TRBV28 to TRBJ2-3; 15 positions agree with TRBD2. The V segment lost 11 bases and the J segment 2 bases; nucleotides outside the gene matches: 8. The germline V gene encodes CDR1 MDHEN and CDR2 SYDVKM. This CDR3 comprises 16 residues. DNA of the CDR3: TGTGCCTCGAGGACTAGCGGGAGGGCCATCACAGATACGCAGTATTTT. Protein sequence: CASRTSGRAITDTQYF.

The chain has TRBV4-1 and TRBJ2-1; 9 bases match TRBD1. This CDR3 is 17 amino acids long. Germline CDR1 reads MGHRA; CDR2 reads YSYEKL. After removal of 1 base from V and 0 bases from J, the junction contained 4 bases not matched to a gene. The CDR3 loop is CASSQGDRASSYNEQFF. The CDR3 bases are TGCGCCAGCAGCCAAGGGGACAGGGCTAGCTCCTACAATGAGCAGTTCTTC.

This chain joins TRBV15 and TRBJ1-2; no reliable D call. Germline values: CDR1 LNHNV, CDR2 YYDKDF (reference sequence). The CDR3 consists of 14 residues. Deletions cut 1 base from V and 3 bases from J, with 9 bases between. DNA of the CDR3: TGTGCCACCAGCAGAGGTCCGGAGGACTATGGCTACACCTTC. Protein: CATSRGPEDYGYTF.

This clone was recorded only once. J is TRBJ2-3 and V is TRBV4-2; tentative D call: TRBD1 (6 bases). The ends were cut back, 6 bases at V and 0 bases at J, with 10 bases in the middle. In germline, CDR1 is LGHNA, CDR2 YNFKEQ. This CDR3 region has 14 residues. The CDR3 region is CASRQGRSTDTQYF. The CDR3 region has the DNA TGTGCCAGCAGACAGGGTCGGAGCACAGATACGCAGTATTTT.

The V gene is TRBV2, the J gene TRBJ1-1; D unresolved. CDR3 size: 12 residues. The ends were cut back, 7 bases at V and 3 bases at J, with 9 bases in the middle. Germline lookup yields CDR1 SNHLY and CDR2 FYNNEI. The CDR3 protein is CASKGGYTEAFF. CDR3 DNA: TGTGCCAGCAAGGGAGGGTACACTGAAGCTTTCTTT.

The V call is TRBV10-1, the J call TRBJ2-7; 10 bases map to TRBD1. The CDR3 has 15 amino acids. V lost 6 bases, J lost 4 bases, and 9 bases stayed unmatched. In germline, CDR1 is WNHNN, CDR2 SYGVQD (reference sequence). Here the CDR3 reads CASRDRDRGRYEQYF. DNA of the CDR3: TGCGCCAGCAGAGATCGGGACAGGGGACGATACGAGCAGTACTTC.

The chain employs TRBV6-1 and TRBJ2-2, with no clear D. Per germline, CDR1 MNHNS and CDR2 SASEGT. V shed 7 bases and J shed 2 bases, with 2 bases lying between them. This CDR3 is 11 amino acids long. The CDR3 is CASTNTGELFF. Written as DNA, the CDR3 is TGTGCCAGCACTAACACCGGGGAGCTGTTTTTT.

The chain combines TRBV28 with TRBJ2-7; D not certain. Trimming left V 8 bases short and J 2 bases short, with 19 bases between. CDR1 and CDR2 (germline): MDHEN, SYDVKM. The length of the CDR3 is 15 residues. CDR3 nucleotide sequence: TGTGCCAGCCCCCCTGCGGCGGCGGAAACCTACGAGCAGTACTTC. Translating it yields CASPPAAAETYEQYF. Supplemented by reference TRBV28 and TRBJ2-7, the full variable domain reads DVKVTQSSRYLVKRTGEKVFLECVQDMDHENMFWYRQDPGLGLRLIYFSYDVKMKEKGDIPEGYSVSREKKERFSLILESASTNQTSMYLCASPPAAAETYEQYFGPGTRLTVT.

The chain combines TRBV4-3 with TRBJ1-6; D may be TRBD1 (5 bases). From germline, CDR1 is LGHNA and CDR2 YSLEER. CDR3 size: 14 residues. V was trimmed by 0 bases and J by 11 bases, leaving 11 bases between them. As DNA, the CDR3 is TGCGCCAGCAGCCAAGATTCCGGGGGTCCACCCCTCCACTTT. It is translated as CASSQDSGGPPLHF.

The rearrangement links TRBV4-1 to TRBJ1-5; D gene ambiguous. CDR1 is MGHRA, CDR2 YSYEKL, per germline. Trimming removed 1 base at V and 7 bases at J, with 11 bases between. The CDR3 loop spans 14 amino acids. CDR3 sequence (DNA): TGCGCCAGCAGCCAAGGGTTGTCTAACCAGCCCCAGCATTTT. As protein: CASSQGLSNQPQHF.

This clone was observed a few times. In DNA, the CDR3 is TGTGCCAGCAGCACTTCTCCCCTCGACGGAGTGCACCACTTT. Its translation: CASSTSPLDGVHHF. The chain combines TRBV28 with TRBJ1-6; D uncertain. Trimming removed 6 bases at V and 18 bases at J, with 24 bases between. The CDR3 is 14 residues long. Germline CDR1 reads MDHEN; CDR2 reads SYDVKM. Full variable domain (outside the CDR3, taken from reference TRBV28 and TRBJ1-6): DVKVTQSSRYLVKRTGEKVFLECVQDMDHENMFWYRQDPGLGLRLIYFSYDVKMKEKGDIPEGYSVSREKKERFSLILESASTNQTSMYLCASSTSPLDGVHHFGNGTRLTVT.

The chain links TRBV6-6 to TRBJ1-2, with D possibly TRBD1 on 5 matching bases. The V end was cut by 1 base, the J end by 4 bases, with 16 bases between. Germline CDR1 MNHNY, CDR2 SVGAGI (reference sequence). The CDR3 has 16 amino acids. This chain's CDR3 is CASSYFPRGAGYGYTF. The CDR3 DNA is TGTGCCAGCAGTTACTTCCCAAGGGGCGCAGGCTATGGCTACACCTTC.

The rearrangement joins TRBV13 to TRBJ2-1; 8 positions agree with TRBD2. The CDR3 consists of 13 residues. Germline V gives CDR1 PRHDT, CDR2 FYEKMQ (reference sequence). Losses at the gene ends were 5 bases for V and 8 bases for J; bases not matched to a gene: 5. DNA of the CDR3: TGTGCCAGCAGCGCCGGGGGGGCGGATGAGCAGTTCTTC. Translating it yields CASSAGGADEQFF. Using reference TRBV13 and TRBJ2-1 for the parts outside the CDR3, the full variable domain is AAGVIQSPRHLIKEKRETATLKCYPIPRHDTVYWYQQGPGQDPQFLISFYEKMQSDKGSIPDRFSAQQFSDYHSELNMSSLELGDSALYFCASSAGGADEQFFGPGTRLTVL.

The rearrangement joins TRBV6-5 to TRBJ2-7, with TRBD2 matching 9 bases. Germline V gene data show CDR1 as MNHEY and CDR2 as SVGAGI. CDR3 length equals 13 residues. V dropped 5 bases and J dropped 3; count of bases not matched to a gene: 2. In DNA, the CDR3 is TGTGCCAGCAGTCGGACTAGCGACTACGAGCAGTACTTC. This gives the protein CASSRTSDYEQYF.

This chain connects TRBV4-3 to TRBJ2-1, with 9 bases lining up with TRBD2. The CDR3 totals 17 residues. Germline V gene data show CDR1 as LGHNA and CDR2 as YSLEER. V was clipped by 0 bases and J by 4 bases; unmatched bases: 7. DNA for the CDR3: TGCGCCAGCAGCCAAGAACTGGCGGGAGGGATGTACAATGAGCAGTTCTTC. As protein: CASSQELAGGMYNEQFF.

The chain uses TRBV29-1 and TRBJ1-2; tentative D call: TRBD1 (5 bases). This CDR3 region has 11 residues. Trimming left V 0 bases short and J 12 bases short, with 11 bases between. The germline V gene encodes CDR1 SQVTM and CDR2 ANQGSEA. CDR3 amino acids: CSVEEGRVHTF. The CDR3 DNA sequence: TGCAGCGTTGAAGAGGGCAGGGTGCACACCTTC.

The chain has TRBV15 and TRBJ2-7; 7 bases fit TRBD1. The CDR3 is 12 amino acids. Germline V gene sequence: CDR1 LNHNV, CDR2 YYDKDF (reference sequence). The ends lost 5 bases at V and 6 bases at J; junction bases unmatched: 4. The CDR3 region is CATSPTGSEQYF. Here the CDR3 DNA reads TGTGCCACCAGCCCGACAGGGTCCGAGCAGTACTTC.

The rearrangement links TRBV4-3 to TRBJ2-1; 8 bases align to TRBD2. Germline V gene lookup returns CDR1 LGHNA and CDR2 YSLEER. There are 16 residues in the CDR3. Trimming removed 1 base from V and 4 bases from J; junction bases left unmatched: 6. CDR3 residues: CASSQGSRGGYNEQFF. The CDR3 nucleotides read TGCGCCAGCAGCCAAGGTTCCCGGGGGGGATACAATGAGCAGTTCTTC.

CDR3 sequence (DNA): TGTGCCAGCAGCTTAAACAGGGGTGGGTCTGGAAACACCATATATTTT. It translates to CASSLNRGGSGNTIYF. This rearrangement joins TRBV11-2 to TRBJ1-3, with 7 bases lining up with TRBD1. The V and J ends lost 2 bases and 1 base, in that order; junction bases with no gene match: 5. CDR1 and CDR2 (germline): SGHAT, FQNNGV. The CDR3 runs 16 residues.

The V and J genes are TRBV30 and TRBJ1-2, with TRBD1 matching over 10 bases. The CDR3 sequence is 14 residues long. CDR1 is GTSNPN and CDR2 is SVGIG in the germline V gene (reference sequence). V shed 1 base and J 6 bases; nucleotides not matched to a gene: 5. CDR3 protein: CAWSGDRGAHGYTF. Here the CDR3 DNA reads TGTGCCTGGAGTGGGGACAGGGGAGCGCATGGCTACACCTTC.